The 2 T cell receptor beta chains given below trace back to one sample, sequenced in a study of cytomegalovirus exposure and HLA in healthy donors (dated by TCRdb to about 2017). Receptor amplification or capture employed the immunoSEQ multiplex PCR assay. For the multiplex PCR, a mixture combining 60 forward primers for TCR Vbeta segments and 13 reverse primers for TCR Jbeta segments was used. TCRdb took this table from immuneACCESS and kept in-frame rearrangements with V and J called. Such tables lack part of the clones; where checked against another copy, unresolved V genes explain under half of the gap, and the rest is unexplained. Across this sample there are around 200,000 clones, with over 80% seen only once. The ten largest make up around 1.6% of the sample. The sequencing input was PBMCs. These receptors all come from a man between 45 and 60 years old in good health and CMV-seronegative.

The J gene is TRBJ2-3, the V gene TRBV5-1; 10 bases agree with TRBD2. The germline gives CDR1 SGHRS, CDR2 YFSETQ. V was pared by 6 bases and J by 4 bases, with 8 bases of the junction left unmatched. CDR3 size: 15 residues. Here the CDR3 reads CASTSSGRGADTQYF. The CDR3 DNA follows: TGCGCCAGCACCTCTAGCGGGAGAGGCGCAGATACGCAGTATTTT.

The V gene is TRBV7-6, the J gene TRBJ1-6, with 8 nucleotides matching TRBD1. There are 14 residues in the CDR3. With 3 bases clipped from V and 7 bases from J, the junction kept 2 bases outside the gene matches. Per germline, CDR1 SGHVS and CDR2 FNYEAQ. Here the CDR3 reads CASSFGTGNSPLHF. The CDR3 DNA reads as TGTGCCAGCAGCTTCGGGACAGGCAATTCACCCCTCCACTTT.